The 14 T cell receptor beta chains presented below share a single source sample, sequenced in a study of blood T cell repertoires in COVID-19. TCRdb keeps only in-frame clones here, not all; method: immunoSEQ multiplex PCR. Here the sample spans some 390,000 clones, about 88% being singletons. Sequencing used peripheral blood. These receptors all stem from a human donor in a cohort sampled during active COVID-19.

The table lists this clone with a count of one. The J gene is TRBJ2-2, the V gene TRBV3-1 (or the pseudogene TRBV3-2); D remains ambiguous. Germline V gene data show CDR1 as LGHDT and CDR2 as YNNKEL (reference sequence). The CDR3 runs 13 residues. V lost 10 bases to trimming and J lost 6 bases, with 15 bases between them. CDR3 loop: CATLVRFSGELFF. As DNA, the CDR3 is TGTGCCACCTTGGTCAGATTCTCCGGGGAGCTGTTTTTT.

For the CDR3, the DNA is TGTGCCAGCAGCCAAGGTGCCCAACGCGGAGAGACCCAGTACTTC. Encoded protein: CASSQGAQRGETQYF. This sequence joins TRBV4-2 and TRBJ2-5; D uncertain. V was trimmed by 1 base and J by 4 bases, leaving 13 bases between them. This CDR3 region has 15 residues. Germline V gene data show CDR1 as LGHNA and CDR2 as YNFKEQ.

V usage is TRBV5-4 and J usage is TRBJ2-7, with no clear D. This CDR3 has 12 residues. Trimming shortened V by 2 bases and J by 5 bases, and 8 bases separated the two germline ends. CDR1 is SGHNT and CDR2 is YYREEE in the germline V gene (reference sequence). The CDR3, as DNA: TGTGCCAGCAGCTTTGGCCGTAACGAGCAGTACTTC. As protein: CASSFGRNEQYF. Full variable domain (missing parts from reference TRBV5-4 and TRBJ2-7): ETGVTQSPTHLIKTRGQQVTLRCSSQSGHNTVSWYQQALGQGPQFIFQYYREEENGRGNFPPRFSGLQFPNYSSELNVNALELDDSALYLCASSFGRNEQYFGPGTRLTVT.

The genes are TRBV5-1 and TRBJ1-2, with D perhaps matching TRBD1 (5 bases). CDR3 length: 13 amino acids. Germline lookup yields CDR1 SGHRS and CDR2 YFSETQ. Between the trimmed V and J ends, which lost 2 bases and 7 bases, there was a span of 12 bases. The CDR3 DNA reads as TGCGCCAGCAGCTTTGGGGCGGTCAGTGGCTACACCTTC. Protein product: CASSFGAVSGYTF.

This clone has a count of ten or more. The chain combines TRBV5-6 with TRBJ1-6; a possible D gene is TRBD1 (5 bases). Germline lookup yields CDR1 SGHDT and CDR2 YYEEEE. Trimming took 2 bases from V and 7 from J, leaving 19 bases between them. CDR3 size: 17 residues. The CDR3 here is CASSFGDPGRRNSPLHF. The CDR3 DNA reads as TGTGCCAGCAGCTTTGGGGACCCGGGGAGGAGGAATTCACCCCTCCACTTT.

This clone was seen many times. The sample holds other DNA sequences that translate to the same CDR3. The chain has TRBV30 and TRBJ1-5; D gene ambiguous. Germline loops: CDR1 GTSNPN, CDR2 SVGIG (reference sequence). V lost 0 bases and J lost 3, with 9 bases in between. This CDR3 has 14 amino acids. CDR3 protein: CAWSVRGYNQPQHF. In DNA, the CDR3 is TGTGCCTGGAGTGTACGGGGATACAATCAGCCCCAGCATTTT. Combining the CDR3 with reference TRBV30 and TRBJ1-5 gives the whole variable domain SQTIHQWPATLVQPVGSPLSLECTVEGTSNPNLYWYRQAAGRGLQLLFYSVGIGQISSEVPQNLSASRPQDRQFILSSKKLLLSDSGFYLCAWSVRGYNQPQHFGDGTRLSIL.

The chain carries TRBV12-3 or TRBV12-4 and TRBJ1-2; D not resolved. The CDR3 contains 13 residues. The V end lost 7 bases, the J end lost 1 base, and 10 bases lay between the germline ends. The CDR3 coding sequence is TGTGCCAGCACCACCGGGGATAACTATGGCTACACCTTC. The encoded protein is CASTTGDNYGYTF.

The chain employs TRBV7-2 and TRBJ1-5; the D gene is possibly TRBD1 (5 bases). The germline gives CDR1 SGHTA, CDR2 FQGNSA. The CDR3 covers 14 residues. V was clipped by 5 bases and J by 7 bases, with 15 bases between them. The CDR3 bases are TGTGCCAGCAGCCAGGGACTCCGAAGGCAGCCCCAGCATTTT. Amino acid sequence: CASSQGLRRQPQHF. Filled out from reference TRBV7-2 and TRBJ1-5, the complete variable domain reads GAGVSQSPSNKVTEKGKDVELRCDPISGHTALYWYRQSLGQGLEFLIYFQGNSAPDKSGLPSDRFSAERTGGSVSTLTIQRTQQEDSAVYLCASSQGLRRQPQHFGDGTRLSIL.

The chain links TRBV5-1 to TRBJ2-2; 7 bases line up with TRBD1. The J segment lost 0 bases and the V segment lost 0 bases, leaving 5 bases of the junction unmatched. Germline V gene sequence: CDR1 SGHRS, CDR2 YFSETQ. There are 17 residues in the CDR3. CDR3 DNA sequence: TGCGCCAGCAGCTTGGAACCCCAGGGGGCGAACACCGGGGAGCTGTTTTTT. It codes for CASSLEPQGANTGELFF.

This clone was counted between two and nine times. J is TRBJ1-5 and V is TRBV9, with 8 bases identical to TRBD1. With V trimmed by 0 bases and J by 6 bases, 17 bases remained unmatched. CDR1 is SGDLS, CDR2 YYNGEE, per germline. This CDR3 has 19 amino acids. The CDR3 loop is CASSVVLNGLDRVIQPQHF. DNA of the CDR3: TGTGCCAGCAGCGTAGTTTTAAATGGTTTGGACAGGGTGATTCAGCCCCAGCATTTT.

The genes are TRBV6-6 and TRBJ1-5; 7 bases align to TRBD1. CDR1 is MNHNY, CDR2 SVGAGI, per germline (reference sequence). V gave up 6 bases and J gave up 4 bases; unmatched junction bases: 12. This CDR3 contains 16 residues. CDR3 bases: TGTGCCAGCAGGCTCGGGACAGTGGCGTCAAATCAGCCCCAGCATTTT. Encoded protein: CASRLGTVASNQPQHF.

This chain uses TRBV29-1 with TRBJ1-1; D is ambiguous. This CDR3 contains 13 residues. The V end was cut by 4 bases, the J end by 0 bases, with 9 bases between. CDR1 is SQVTM and CDR2 is ANQGSEA in the germline V gene. CDR3 sequence reads: CSVVGRLNTEAFF. The CDR3 DNA follows: TGCAGCGTTGTGGGCAGACTGAACACTGAAGCTTTCTTT.

The genes are TRBV19 and TRBJ1-1, with D unclear. Trimming stripped 3 bases from V and 4 bases from J, with 12 bases between. CDR3 length: 14 residues. Germline V gene sequence: CDR1 LNHDA, CDR2 SQIVND (reference sequence). This CDR3 is CASSIVDGSTEAFF. DNA for the CDR3: TGTGCCAGTAGTATTGTTGACGGGAGCACTGAAGCTTTCTTT.

The V and J genes are TRBV6-2 or TRBV6-3 and TRBJ2-3, with D possibly TRBD2 on 5 matching bases. Germline V gene sequence: CDR1 MNHEY, CDR2 SVGEGT. Trimming took off 4 bases at V and 7 bases at J, with 9 bases between the two ends. The CDR3 is 12 amino acids. In DNA, the CDR3 is TGTGCCAGCAGTTCTGGACTGTATACGCAGTATTTT. Amino acids: CASSSGLYTQYF.